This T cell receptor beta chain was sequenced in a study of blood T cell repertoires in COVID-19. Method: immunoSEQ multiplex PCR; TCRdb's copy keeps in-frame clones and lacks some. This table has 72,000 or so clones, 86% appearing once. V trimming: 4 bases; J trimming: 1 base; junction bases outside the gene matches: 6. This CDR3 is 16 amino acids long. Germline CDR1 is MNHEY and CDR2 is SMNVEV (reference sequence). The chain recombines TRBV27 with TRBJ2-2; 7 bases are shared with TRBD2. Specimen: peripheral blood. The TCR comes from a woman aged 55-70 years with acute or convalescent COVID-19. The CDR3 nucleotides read TGTGCCAGCAGTTCCATCGCGGGGGAGAACACCGGGGAGCTGTTTTTT. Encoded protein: CASSSIAGENTGELFF.